These T cell receptor beta chains were read from a single sample in a study of metastatic and nonmetastatic thyroid tumors. MiXCR was used by TCRdb to re-call the PCR reads. The profile covers more than 8,000 clones, with about 22% appearing a single time and roughly a sixth taken by the ten largest. The material sequenced was tumor tissue. Source of these receptors: a female donor with papillary thyroid cancer or a benign thyroid nodule (not recorded which). Some clones in this sample may be carry-over from other donors' samples. The CDR3 runs from the conserved cysteine through the conserved F or W. Fields, in order: V gene, D gene, clone size, J gene, CDR3 protein, CDR3 DNA. The D gene is left open where the match is weak. The listing skips clone size in some rows; elsewhere it reads once, few, many or a size class.

TRBV6-1	TRBD2	few	TRBJ2-1	CASSGIGTRGAGEQFF	TGTGCCAGCAGTGGAATAGGGACTAGAGGGGCAGGAGAGCAGTTCTTC
TRBV19	.	few	TRBJ2-5	CASSKSVSRETQYF	TGTGCCAGTAGTAAGTCAGTCTCGAGGGAGACCCAGTACTTC
TRBV7-2	.	.	TRBJ2-1	CASSVVRGDNEQFF	TGTGCCAGCAGCGTGGTAAGGGGAGACAATGAGCAGTTCTTC
TRBV12-3/TRBV12-4	TRBD2	.	TRBJ2-2	CASSLAGSDGTGELFF	TGTGCCAGCAGTCTAGCGGGGTCAGACGGGACCGGGGAGCTGTTTTTT
TRBV7-8	.	medium-sized	TRBJ2-1	CASGPIYNEQFF	TGTGCCAGCGGACCCATCTACAATGAGCAGTTCTTC
TRBV20-1	TRBD1	.	TRBJ2-7	CSVPDRVYEQYF	TGCAGTGTTCCCGACAGGGTCTACGAGCAGTACTTC
TRBV5-1	.	.	TRBJ1-2	CASSLNSGYGYTF	TGCGCCAGCAGCTTGAACAGTGGCTATGGCTACACCTTC
TRBV6-1	.	few	TRBJ1-1	CASSRRGGKNTEAFF	TGTGCCAGCAGCCGACGCGGGGGGAAGAACACTGAAGCTTTCTTT
TRBV6-1	TRBD2	few	TRBJ2-7	CASRSSGIDHEQYF	TGTGCCAGCAGATCAAGCGGGATCGACCACGAGCAGTACTTC
TRBV20-1	TRBD1	many	TRBJ1-1	CSASGRGQGFSEAFF	TGCAGTGCTAGTGGGAGGGGACAGGGCTTTTCTGAAGCTTTCTTT
TRBV18	.	.	TRBJ1-2	CASSQGPNLDYTF	TGTGCCAGCTCACAAGGTCCCAACCTTGACTACACCTTC
TRBV7-8	.	.	TRBJ2-7	CASSKQSSYEQYF	TGTGCCAGCAGCAAACAGAGCTCCTACGAGCAGTACTTC
TRBV4-2	TRBD2	many	TRBJ2-1	CASSPPTSGRATNEQFF	TGTGCCAGCAGCCCGCCCACTAGCGGGAGGGCTACAAATGAGCAGTTCTTC
TRBV30	.	.	TRBJ1-2	CAWSVTGGGGYTF	TGTGCCTGGAGTGTAACCGGGGGCGGGGGCTACACCTTC
TRBV27	.	large	TRBJ2-2	CASKSQGNHGELFF	TGTGCCAGCAAATCCCAGGGGAATCACGGGGAGCTGTTTTTT
TRBV7-9	.	many	TRBJ2-2	CASSPSRNTGELFF	TGTGCCAGCAGTCCATCGCGGAACACCGGGGAGCTGTTTTTT
TRBV7-6	TRBD1	.	TRBJ2-7	CASRRGTGGRKQYF	TGTGCCAGCAGACGCGGGACAGGGGGGAGGAAGCAGTACTTC
TRBV11-2	.	.	TRBJ2-1	CASRLDKGWGNEEFF	TGTGCCAGCAGATTAGATAAGGGGTGGGGGAATGAGGAGTTCTTC
TRBV5-1	.	medium-sized	TRBJ2-2	CASSLDPGAGELFF	TGCGCCAGCAGCTTGGATCCGGGAGCCGGGGAGCTGTTTTTT
TRBV20-1	.	medium-sized	TRBJ1-5	CSASRGGRSNQPQHF	TGCAGTGCTAGCCGAGGAGGGAGGAGCAATCAGCCCCAGCATTTT
TRBV9	.	.	TRBJ2-3	CASSRVVNKDTQYF	TGTGCCAGCAGCCGAGTAGTTAACAAAGATACGCAGTATTTT
TRBV20-1	.	medium-sized	TRBJ1-6	CSAGPSDSPLHF	TGCAGTGCCGGACCGTCAGATTCACCCCTCCACTTT
TRBV30	TRBD1	.	TRBJ2-7	CAWTGTGYEQYF	TGTGCCTGGACCGGGACAGGGTACGAGCAGTACTTC
TRBV6-1	TRBD1	few	TRBJ1-3	CASRPTGGTGNTIYF	TGTGCCAGCAGACCTACAGGGGGCACTGGAAACACCATATATTTT
TRBV12-3/TRBV12-4	TRBD2	medium-sized	TRBJ2-1	CASTTSGGDNEQFF	TGTGCCAGCACCACTAGCGGGGGAGACAATGAGCAGTTCTTC
TRBV7-9	.	.	TRBJ1-3	CASSQGNTIYF	TGTGCCAGCAGCCAAGGAAACACCATATATTTT